This paragraph reports one T cell receptor beta chain. Its target is not known. The data derive from a study of cytomegalovirus exposure and HLA in healthy donors. Overall study context: Out of several hundred genotyped donors, about 80% belonged to the Caucasian-associated ancestry cluster. Study-level results: A link between a missense DCLRE1C variant and TCR beta V- and J-gene trimming emerged from a later analysis.

Per germline, CDR1 MNHEY and CDR2 SVGAGI. The length of the CDR3 is 14 residues. Trimming left V 8 bases short and J 5 bases short, with 18 bases between. In the PCR, 60 Vbeta and 13 Jbeta primers were used. Only in-frame clones appear in the TCRdb table, and some are missing; sequencing was by immunoSEQ multiplex PCR. The data show around 140,000 clones, and the top ten clones hold under 2%. The clonotype was recovered from a woman in her 50s in good health and CMV-seronegative. Specimen: PBMCs. The chain carries TRBV6-5 and TRBJ1-1; no firm D call. CDR3 bases: TGTGCCAGCCGTAGCCCCCCCGGGAGGACTGAAGCTTTCTTT. It encodes CASRSPPGRTEAFF.